These T cell receptor beta chains were read from a single sample in a study of T cells after posttransplantation cyclophosphamide. Sequencing used immunoSEQ multiplex PCR; TCRdb keeps in-frame clones, though not all of them. The sample is made up of 20,000 to 30,000 clones, none counted only once. The sample comprised PBMCs. All receptors come from a woman aged 50 to 60 in good health, CMV-negative, and a related stem cell transplant donor. CDR3s include the opening cysteine and the closing phenylalanine or tryptophan. A D gene is named only where the DNA matches it firmly. Not every row has a clone size; where given, it reads once, few, many or a size class.

clone_size j_call v_call d_call cdr3_aa cdr3_nt
many TRBJ2-1 TRBV5-1 TRBD2 CASSLGLAGEQFF TGCGCCAGCAGCTTAGGACTAGCAGGTGAGCAGTTCTTC
many TRBJ2-3 TRBV7-9 TRBD1 CASSLGLRTGKVDTQYF TGTGCCAGCAGCTTAGGCCTTCGGACAGGGAAGGTGGATACGCAGTATTTT
few TRBJ2-1 TRBV7-9 . CASSPGGVGNNEQFF TGTGCCAGCAGCCCAGGAGGGGTGGGGAACAATGAGCAGTTCTTC
many TRBJ2-7 TRBV19 . CASSIVLFSYEQYF TGTGCCAGTAGTATAGTCCTCTTCTCCTACGAGCAGTACTTC
. TRBJ2-7 TRBV10-3 TRBD1 CAISDTDRGIYEQYF TGTGCCATCAGTGATACGGACAGGGGAATCTACGAGCAGTACTTC
many TRBJ2-7 TRBV7-9 TRBD1 CASSPQGAGDEQYF TGTGCCAGCAGCCCCCAGGGGGCGGGTGACGAGCAGTACTTC
many TRBJ1-4 TRBV2 . CASRSQFYEKLFF TGTGCCAGCAGGTCACAGTTTTATGAAAAACTGTTTTTT
many TRBJ1-5 TRBV5-6 TRBD1 CASSLGQGHNQPQHF TGTGCCAGCAGCCTAGGACAGGGACACAATCAGCCCCAGCATTTT
many TRBJ2-5 TRBV11-2 . CASSLVGRGGETQYF TGTGCCAGCAGCTTAGTGGGAAGGGGCGGAGAGACCCAGTACTTC
many TRBJ1-1 TRBV29-1 TRBD1 CSVRPGQGGTEAFF TGCAGCGTTCGCCCCGGACAGGGTGGTACTGAAGCTTTCTTT
many TRBJ2-7 TRBV19 TRBD1 CASSTSGTGPYEQYF TGTGCCAGTAGTACCTCCGGGACAGGGCCTTACGAGCAGTACTTC
many TRBJ1-1 TRBV9 . CASSFRVEGEAFF TGTGCCAGCAGCTTCAGGGTGGAGGGTGAAGCTTTCTTT
many TRBJ1-4 TRBV15 . CATSKDSSNEKLFF TGTGCCACCAGTAAGGACAGTTCTAATGAAAAACTGTTTTTT
many TRBJ2-7 TRBV13 . CASSSSGYEQYF TGTGCCAGCAGCTCCTCCGGGTACGAGCAGTACTTC
many TRBJ2-5 TRBV5-1 . CASSKNTGSRETQYF TGCGCCAGCAGCAAAAACACAGGGTCTCGGGAGACCCAGTACTTC
many TRBJ2-7 TRBV25-1 . CASSETGTLSYEQYF TGTGCCAGCAGTGAGACCGGGACTCTGTCCTACGAGCAGTACTTC
few TRBJ2-5 TRBV28 TRBD2 CASSIPTSGRYF TGTGCCAGCAGCATCCCTACTAGCGGTCGTTACTTC
many TRBJ2-1 TRBV7-2 TRBD1 CASSLGTGRSNEQFF TGTGCCAGCAGCTTAGGGACAGGGAGATCCAATGAGCAGTTCTTC
many TRBJ2-7 TRBV4-2 TRBD2 CASSQDGGGGPGEQYF TGTGCCAGCAGCCAAGATGGGGGGGGAGGGCCTGGGGAGCAGTACTTC
many TRBJ1-1 TRBV27 . CASSYAARSEAFF TGTGCCAGCAGTTATGCGGCTAGAAGCGAAGCTTTCTTT
many TRBJ1-3 TRBV28 . CASSPSDNSGNTIYF TGTGCCAGCAGTCCCTCCGACAACTCTGGAAACACCATATATTTT
many TRBJ1-3 TRBV5-5 TRBD1 CASSSGQTGNTIYF TGTGCCAGCAGCTCGGGACAGACTGGAAACACCATATATTTT
many TRBJ1-1 TRBV28 . CASGGRSSTEAFF TGTGCCAGCGGGGGCAGGAGTAGCACTGAAGCTTTCTTT
many TRBJ2-3 TRBV5-5 . CASSSERSTDTQYF TGTGCCAGCAGCTCGGAGCGGAGCACAGATACGCAGTATTTT
medium-sized TRBJ1-1 TRBV19 TRBD1 CASSSDRVKAFF TGTGCCAGTAGTTCCGACAGGGTAAAAGCTTTCTTT
many TRBJ1-1 TRBV6-5 . CASSPNRQNTEAFF TGTGCCAGCAGCCCTAACCGACAGAACACTGAAGCTTTCTTT
many TRBJ2-1 TRBV13 . CASSRRTRGNEQFF TGTGCCAGCAGCCGAAGGACTCGGGGAAATGAGCAGTTCTTC